This T cell receptor (beta chain) is drawn from a study of blood T cell repertoires in COVID-19. The wider study: The United States, Italy and Spain provided the acute and convalescent COVID-19 samples. PBMCs, B-cell-depleted T cells, or T cells were the source of the cDNA or gDNA that made up the material.

CDR1 and CDR2 from the germline V gene are SNHLY and FYNNEI. J gave up 6 bases and V 5 bases, and 8 bases lay outside the gene matches. The CDR3 contains 16 residues. Per the original methods: Researchers report that nucleated cell counts were estimated from reference gene primer amplification. Only in-frame clones appear in the TCRdb table, and some are missing; sequencing was by immunoSEQ multiplex PCR. V, J and clone size were drawn from that table, and D and trimming were deduced from the DNA. Seen here are about 59,000 clones, 91% observed once, and the top ten hold about 8.1%. The clonotype originates from a human donor in a cohort sampled during active COVID-19. The specimen sequenced was peripheral blood. The chain carries TRBV2 and TRBJ2-2; 11 nucleotides agree with TRBD2. The CDR3 here is CASSYTSGRGAGELFF. CDR3 DNA sequence: TGTGCCAGCAGTTATACTAGCGGGAGAGGGGCCGGGGAGCTGTTTTTT.